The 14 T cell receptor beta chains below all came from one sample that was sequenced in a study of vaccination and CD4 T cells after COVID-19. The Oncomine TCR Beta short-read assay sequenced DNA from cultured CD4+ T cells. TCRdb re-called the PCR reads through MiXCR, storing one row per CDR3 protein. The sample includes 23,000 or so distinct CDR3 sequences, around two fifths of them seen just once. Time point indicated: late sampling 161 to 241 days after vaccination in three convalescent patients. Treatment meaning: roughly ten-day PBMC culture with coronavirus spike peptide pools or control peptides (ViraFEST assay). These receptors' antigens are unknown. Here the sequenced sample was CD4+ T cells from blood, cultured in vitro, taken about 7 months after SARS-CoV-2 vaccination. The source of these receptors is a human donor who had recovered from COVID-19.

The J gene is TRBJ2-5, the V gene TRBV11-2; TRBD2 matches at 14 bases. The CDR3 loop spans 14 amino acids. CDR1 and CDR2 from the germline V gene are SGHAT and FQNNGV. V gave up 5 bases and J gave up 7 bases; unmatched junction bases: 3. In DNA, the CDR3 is TGTGCCAGCAGCGGGACTAGCGGGGGCGGGACCCAGTACTTC. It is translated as CASSGTSGGGTQYF.

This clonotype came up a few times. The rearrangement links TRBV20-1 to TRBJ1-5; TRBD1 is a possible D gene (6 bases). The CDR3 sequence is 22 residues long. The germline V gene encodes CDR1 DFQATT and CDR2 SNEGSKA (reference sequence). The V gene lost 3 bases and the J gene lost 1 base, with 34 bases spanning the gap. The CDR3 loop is CSASRPTAYRVGVFWSNQPQHF. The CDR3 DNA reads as TGCAGTGCTAGTCGCCCTACTGCATACAGGGTGGGGGTATTTTGGAGCAATCAGCCCCAGCATTTT.

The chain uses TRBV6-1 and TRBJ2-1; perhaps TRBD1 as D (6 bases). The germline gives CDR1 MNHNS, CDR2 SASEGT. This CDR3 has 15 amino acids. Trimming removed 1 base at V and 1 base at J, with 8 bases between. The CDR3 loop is CASSEGTVSYNEQFF. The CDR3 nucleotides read TGTGCCAGCAGTGAAGGGACAGTTTCCTACAATGAGCAGTTCTTC.

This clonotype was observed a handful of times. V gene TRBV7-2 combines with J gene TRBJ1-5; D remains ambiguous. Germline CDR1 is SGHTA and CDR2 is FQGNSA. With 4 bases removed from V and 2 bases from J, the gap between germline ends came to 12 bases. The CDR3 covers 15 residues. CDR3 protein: CASSSTGRGNQPQHF. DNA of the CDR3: TGTGCCAGCAGCTCCACCGGACGCGGCAATCAGCCCCAGCATTTT.

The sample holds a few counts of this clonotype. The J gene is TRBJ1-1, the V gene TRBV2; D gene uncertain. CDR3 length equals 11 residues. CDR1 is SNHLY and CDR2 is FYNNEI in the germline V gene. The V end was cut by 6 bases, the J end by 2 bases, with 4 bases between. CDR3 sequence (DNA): TGTGCCAGCAGGAGAAACACTGAAGCTTTCTTT. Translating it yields CASRRNTEAFF.

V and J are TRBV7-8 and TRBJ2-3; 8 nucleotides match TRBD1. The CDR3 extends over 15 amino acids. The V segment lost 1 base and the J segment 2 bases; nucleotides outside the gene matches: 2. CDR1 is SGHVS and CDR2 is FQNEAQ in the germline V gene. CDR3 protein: CASSLGTGITDTQYF. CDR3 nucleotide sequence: TGTGCCAGCAGCTTAGGGACAGGGATCACAGATACGCAGTATTTT.

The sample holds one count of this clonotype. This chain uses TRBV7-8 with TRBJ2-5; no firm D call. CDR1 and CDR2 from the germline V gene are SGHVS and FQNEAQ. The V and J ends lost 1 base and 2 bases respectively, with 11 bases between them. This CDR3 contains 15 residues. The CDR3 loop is CASSLGTEGQETQYF. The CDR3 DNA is TGTGCCAGCAGCTTAGGAACCGAAGGGCAAGAGACCCAGTACTTC.

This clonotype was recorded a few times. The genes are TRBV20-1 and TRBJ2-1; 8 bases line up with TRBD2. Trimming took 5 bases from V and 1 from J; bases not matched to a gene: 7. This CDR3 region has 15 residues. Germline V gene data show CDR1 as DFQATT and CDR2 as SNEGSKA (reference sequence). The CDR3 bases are TGCAGTGCTCCTCCGGGACTAGAGTCCTACAATGAGCAGTTCTTC. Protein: CSAPPGLESYNEQFF.

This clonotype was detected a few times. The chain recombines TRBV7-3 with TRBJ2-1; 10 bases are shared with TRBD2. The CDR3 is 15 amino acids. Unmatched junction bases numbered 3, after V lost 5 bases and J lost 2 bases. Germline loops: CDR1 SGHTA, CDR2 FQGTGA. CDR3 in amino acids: CASSDTSGAYNEQFF. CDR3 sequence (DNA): TGTGCCAGCAGCGATACTAGCGGGGCCTACAATGAGCAGTTCTTC.

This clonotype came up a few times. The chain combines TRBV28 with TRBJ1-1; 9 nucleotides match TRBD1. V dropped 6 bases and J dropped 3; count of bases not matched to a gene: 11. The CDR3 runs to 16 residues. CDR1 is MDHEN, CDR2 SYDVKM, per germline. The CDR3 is CASSHRTGAGDTEAFF. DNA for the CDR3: TGTGCCAGCAGCCACAGGACAGGGGCTGGGGACACTGAAGCTTTCTTT.

CDR3 sequence: CASSITGASGQETQYF. DNA for the CDR3: TGTGCCAGTAGTATAACAGGGGCCAGCGGCCAAGAGACCCAGTACTTC. The V gene is TRBV19, the J gene TRBJ2-5; 7 bases are a match to TRBD1. Per the germline V gene, CDR1 is LNHDA and CDR2 is SQIVND (reference sequence). This CDR3 contains 16 residues. J lost 1 base, V lost 2 bases, and 7 bases had no gene match.

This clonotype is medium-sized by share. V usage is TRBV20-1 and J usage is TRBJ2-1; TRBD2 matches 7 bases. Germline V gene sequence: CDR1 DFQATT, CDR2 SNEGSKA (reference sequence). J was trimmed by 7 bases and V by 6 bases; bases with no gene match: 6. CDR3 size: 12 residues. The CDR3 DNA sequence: TGCAGTGCGAAGCGGGATTGGAATGAGCAGTTCTTC. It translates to CSAKRDWNEQFF.

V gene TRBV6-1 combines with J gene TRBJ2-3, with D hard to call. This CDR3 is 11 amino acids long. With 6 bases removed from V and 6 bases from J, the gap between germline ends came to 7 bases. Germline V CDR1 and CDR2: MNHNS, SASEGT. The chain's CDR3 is CASRHADTQYF. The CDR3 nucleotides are TGTGCCAGCAGGCATGCGGATACGCAGTATTTT.

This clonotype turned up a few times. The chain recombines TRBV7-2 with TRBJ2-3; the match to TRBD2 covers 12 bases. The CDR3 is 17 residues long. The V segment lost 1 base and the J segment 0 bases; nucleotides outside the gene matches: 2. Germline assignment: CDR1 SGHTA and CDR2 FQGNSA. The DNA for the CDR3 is TGTGCCAGCAGCTTAGGGGGACTAGCGGGTAGCACAGATACGCAGTATTTT. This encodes CASSLGGLAGSTDTQYF.